A selection of T cell receptor beta chains follows, all from one sample in a study of T cells in Graves' hyperthyroidism and ophthalmopathy. MiXCR, run by TCRdb on the multiplex PCR reads, gives a single entry per CDR3 protein. The profile shows about 720,000 distinct CDR3 sequences, about 19% of them singletons. The sequencing input was blood. All receptors come from a woman aged 45 to 65 with Graves' hyperthyroidism that later progressed to Graves' ophthalmopathy. The CDR3 runs from the conserved cysteine through the conserved F or W. The order of the fields is V gene, clone size, D gene, J gene, CDR3 protein, CDR3 DNA. The D gene is left open where the match is weak. The size entry is marked missing in some rows and otherwise reads once, few, many or a size class.

>TRBV4-1|few|NA|TRBJ2-4
CASSPAGAENIQYF
TGCGCCAGCAGCCCCGCGGGGGCGGAAAACATTCAGTACTTC
>TRBV12-3/TRBV12-4|many|TRBD1|TRBJ1-1
CASQGQGVTEAFF
TGTGCCAGCCAAGGACAGGGTGTCACTGAAGCTTTCTTT
>TRBV7-8|many|NA|TRBJ1-2
CASSFNNYGYTF
TGTGCCAGCAGCTTTAACAACTATGGCTACACCTTC
>TRBV5-1|few|TRBD1|TRBJ1-2
CASSLVLGTAVVGYTF
TGCGCCAGCAGCTTGGTTCTTGGGACAGCTGTCGTCGGCTACACCTTC
>TRBV12-3/TRBV12-4|many|NA|TRBJ2-7
CASSLGRQAHYEQYF
TGTGCCAGCAGTTTAGGGAGACAGGCCCACTACGAGCAGTACTTC
>TRBV7-6|few|NA|TRBJ1-1
CASSPEGGQNTEAFF
TGTGCCAGCAGCCCAGAAGGGGGGCAGAACACTGAAGCTTTCTTT
>TRBV6-4|NA|NA|TRBJ1-1
CASSDSWNTEAFF
TGTGCCAGCAGTGACTCTTGGAACACTGAAGCTTTCTTT
>TRBV30|many|NA|TRBJ2-7
CAWSVLGAYEQYF
TGTGCCTGGAGTGTACTAGGGGCCTACGAGCAGTACTTC
>TRBV5-4|few|TRBD2|TRBJ2-3
CASSLVPGGAGTDTQYF
TGTGCCAGCAGCTTGGTTCCGGGGGGGGCCGGCACAGATACGCAGTATTTT
>TRBV30|few|NA|TRBJ2-1
CAWDDSKGYNEQFF
TGTGCCTGGGATGACAGTAAAGGGTACAATGAGCAGTTCTTC
>TRBV30|many|NA|TRBJ1-2
CAWHTGSYGYTF
TGTGCCTGGCACACAGGGAGCTATGGCTACACCTTC
>TRBV2|many|TRBD1|TRBJ2-2
CASSEDPGGRTGELFF
TGTGCCAGCAGTGAAGACCCAGGGGGTCGGACCGGGGAGCTGTTTTTT
>TRBV6-1|NA|TRBD1|TRBJ1-1
CASSPRDRAGTEAFF
TGTGCCAGCAGTCCCCGGGACAGGGCGGGGACTGAAGCTTTCTTT
>TRBV20-1|many|TRBD1|TRBJ1-1
CSAPGQALSAEAFF
TGCAGTGCTCCCGGACAGGCCTTGTCCGCTGAAGCTTTCTTT
>TRBV20-1|many|NA|TRBJ1-2
CSATRPGVSLGYGYTF
TGCAGTGCCACCCGTCCGGGGGTCAGTCTGGGATATGGCTACACCTTC
>TRBV6-1|many|TRBD1|TRBJ2-3
CASADRAVRTDTQYF
TGTGCCAGCGCGGACAGGGCGGTACGCACAGATACGCAGTATTTT
>TRBV6-1|many|TRBD1|TRBJ2-7
CASSPGQGANEQYF
TGTGCCAGCAGTCCGGGACAGGGGGCCAACGAGCAGTACTTC
>TRBV3-1|many|NA|TRBJ1-2
CASGHNYGYTF
TGTGCCAGCGGACACAACTATGGCTACACCTTC
>TRBV10-3|many|NA|TRBJ2-3
CAISESSTDTQYF
TGTGCCATCAGTGAGTCGAGTACAGATACGCAGTATTTT
>TRBV20-1|NA|NA|TRBJ1-6
CSARRQGDSPLHF
TGCAGTGCTAGGAGACAAGGAGACTCACCCCTCCACTTT
>TRBV9|NA|NA|TRBJ2-3
CASSDQRAGTDTQYF
TGTGCCAGCAGCGACCAGCGGGCAGGGACAGATACGCAGTATTTT
>TRBV6-5|NA|NA|TRBJ1-4
CASSWGIEEKLFF
TGTGCCAGCAGTTGGGGTATAGAGGAAAAACTGTTTTTT
>TRBV3-1|many|TRBD2|TRBJ2-3
CASSQLRTSGGHTDTQYF
TGTGCCAGCAGCCAACTCAGGACTAGCGGGGGACACACAGATACGCAGTATTTT
>TRBV6-1|many|NA|TRBJ2-7
CASSRLETSGEGEQYF
TGTGCCAGCAGTCGGTTGGAGACCTCTGGAGAGGGCGAGCAGTACTTC
>TRBV20-1|NA|NA|TRBJ2-6
CSAQERGAGANVLTF
TGCAGTGCTCAGGAGAGAGGGGCTGGGGCCAACGTCCTGACTTTC
>TRBV12-3/TRBV12-4|many|TRBD2|TRBJ2-7
CASNLAGGLSYEQYF
TGTGCCAGCAACTTAGCGGGGGGGTTATCCTACGAGCAGTACTTC
>TRBV3-1|NA|NA|TRBJ1-5
CASNLAFMTDRPQHF
TGTGCCAGCAACTTAGCTTTCATGACCGATCGGCCCCAGCATTTT
>TRBV20-1|many|TRBD2|TRBJ2-3
CSAILARSTDTQYF
TGCAGTGCAATACTAGCGAGAAGCACAGATACGCAGTATTTT
>TRBV20-1|few|TRBD2|TRBJ2-3
CSAGGNSGGKRDTQYF
TGCAGTGCTGGGGGAAATAGCGGGGGGAAGCGAGATACGCAGTATTTT
>TRBV7-9|few|TRBD1|TRBJ2-5
CASSVGQGAETQYF
TGTGCCAGCAGCGTCGGACAGGGGGCAGAGACCCAGTACTTC
>TRBV14|many|NA|TRBJ1-1
CASSQDRLVGTEAFF
TGTGCCAGCAGCCAAGATCGGCTGGTCGGCACTGAAGCTTTCTTT
>TRBV2|many|NA|TRBJ1-1
CASSDRRTEAFF
TGTGCCAGCAGTGACCGGAGGACTGAAGCTTTCTTT
>TRBV29-1|NA|NA|TRBJ2-7
CSVLDYEQYF
TGCAGCGTCCTAGACTACGAGCAGTACTTC
>TRBV18|many|TRBD1|TRBJ2-2
CASSPPGTDSGELFF
TGTGCCAGCTCACCACCCGGGACAGATTCTGGGGAGCTGTTTTTT
>TRBV20-1|many|TRBD1|TRBJ2-5
CSAGTGRGEETQYF
TGCAGTGCTGGGACAGGGAGGGGGGAAGAGACCCAGTACTTC
>TRBV20-1|many|TRBD2|TRBJ2-2
CSARPAGGQDRNTGELFF
TGCAGTGCTAGACCAGCGGGGGGCCAGGATCGAAACACCGGGGAGCTGTTTTTT
>TRBV10-2|many|NA|TRBJ2-5
CASSDSVPREETQYF
TGCGCCAGCAGTGATTCAGTGCCAAGGGAGGAGACCCAGTACTTC
>TRBV4-2|NA|NA|TRBJ1-2
CASGSGGGASYGYTF
TGTGCCAGCGGATCTGGGGGGGGGGCGAGCTATGGCTACACCTTC
>TRBV7-9|NA|NA|TRBJ1-6
CASRPGDNSPLHF
TGTGCCAGCAGGCCGGGGGATAATTCACCCCTCCACTTT
>TRBV11-1|many|NA|TRBJ2-4
CASSFGSGNIQYF
TGTGCCAGCAGCTTTGGGAGTGGAAACATTCAGTACTTC
>TRBV27|NA|NA|TRBJ1-6
CASSYALSLSSYNSPLHF
TGTGCCAGCAGTTATGCCCTCAGCCTAAGCTCCTATAATTCACCCCTCCACTTT
>TRBV10-3|NA|NA|TRBJ2-6
CAISESQAYSGANVLTF
TGTGCCATCAGTGAGTCCCAAGCGTACTCTGGGGCCAACGTCCTGACTTTC
>TRBV15|NA|NA|TRBJ1-1
CATSRAGTRAEAFF
TGTGCCACCAGCAGAGCTGGAACCCGCGCTGAAGCTTTCTTT
>TRBV5-1|NA|NA|TRBJ2-5
CASSLASLSETQYF
TGCGCCAGCAGCTTGGCCTCCCTCTCGGAGACCCAGTACTTC
>TRBV12-3/TRBV12-4|NA|TRBD2|TRBJ2-1
CASRDSGGGGGEQFF
TGTGCCAGCAGGGATAGCGGGGGGGGGGGGGGTGAGCAGTTCTTC
>TRBV2|many|NA|TRBJ1-5
CASSMRGQPQHF
TGTGCCAGCAGTATGAGGGGGCAGCCCCAGCATTTT
>TRBV20-1|many|TRBD1|TRBJ2-7
CSARTGGLYEQYF
TGCAGTGCGAGGACAGGGGGCTTGTACGAGCAGTACTTC
>TRBV4-1|few|TRBD1|TRBJ1-6
CASKHTGENSPLHF
TGCGCCAGTAAACATACAGGGGAAAATTCACCCCTCCACTTT
>TRBV20-1|few|NA|TRBJ2-3
CSARAPEFTDTQYF
TGCAGTGCTAGAGCACCAGAATTTACAGATACGCAGTATTTT
>TRBV9|NA|TRBD1|TRBJ2-1
CASSLRQGYVNEQFF
TGTGCCAGCAGCTTGAGACAGGGGTATGTCAATGAGCAGTTCTTC
>TRBV7-6|many|NA|TRBJ1-4
CASSLAAGYGEKLFF
TGTGCCAGCAGCTTAGCGGCGGGATACGGGGAAAAACTGTTTTTT
>TRBV13|few|TRBD2|TRBJ2-4
CASTPTSGGARDKNIQYF
TGTGCCAGCACCCCGACTAGCGGGGGGGCTAGGGACAAAAACATTCAGTACTTC
>TRBV9|many|TRBD1|TRBJ2-7
CASSVEPGGPYEQYF
TGTGCCAGCAGCGTAGAGCCAGGGGGACCCTACGAGCAGTACTTC